Shown below are 2 T cell receptor beta chains from a single sample sequenced in a study of T cell responses to AZD1222 COVID-19 vaccine (dated by TCRdb to about 2021). Library creation used the immunoSEQ multiplex PCR assay. In TCRdb, the immuneACCESS table is reduced to in-frame sequences with V and J assigned. These tables do not hold every clone; where another copy was compared, an unresolved V gene accounts for under half, and the others remain unexplained. The sample table shows 85,000 to 130,000 clones, and over 70% are seen once. The ten most abundant clones make up around 9% of the sample. The sample's time point, from its label and the paper: baseline before first vaccination. The source material was peripheral blood, sampled on day 0 of AZD1222 vaccination. The source is an adult in good health.

The rearrangement uses TRBV5-1 and TRBJ1-2; tentatively, D is TRBD1 (5 bases). The CDR3 covers 14 residues. The V end was cut by 1 base, the J end by 7 bases, with 14 bases between. Germline-derived CDR1 and CDR2 are SGHRS and YFSETQ. The CDR3 DNA is TGCGCCAGCAGCTTGACGACGCGTCAGGGTGGCTACACCTTC. As protein: CASSLTTRQGGYTF.

The chain is built from TRBV7-2 and TRBJ2-7; 11 positions agree with TRBD2. Germline V gene sequence: CDR1 SGHTA, CDR2 FQGNSA. The CDR3 runs 14 residues. Trimming took 1 base from V and 5 from J; bases not matched to a gene: 1. CDR3 bases: TGTGCCAGCAGCTTAGATAGCGGGAGGGACGAGCAGTACTTC. Translation: CASSLDSGRDEQYF.